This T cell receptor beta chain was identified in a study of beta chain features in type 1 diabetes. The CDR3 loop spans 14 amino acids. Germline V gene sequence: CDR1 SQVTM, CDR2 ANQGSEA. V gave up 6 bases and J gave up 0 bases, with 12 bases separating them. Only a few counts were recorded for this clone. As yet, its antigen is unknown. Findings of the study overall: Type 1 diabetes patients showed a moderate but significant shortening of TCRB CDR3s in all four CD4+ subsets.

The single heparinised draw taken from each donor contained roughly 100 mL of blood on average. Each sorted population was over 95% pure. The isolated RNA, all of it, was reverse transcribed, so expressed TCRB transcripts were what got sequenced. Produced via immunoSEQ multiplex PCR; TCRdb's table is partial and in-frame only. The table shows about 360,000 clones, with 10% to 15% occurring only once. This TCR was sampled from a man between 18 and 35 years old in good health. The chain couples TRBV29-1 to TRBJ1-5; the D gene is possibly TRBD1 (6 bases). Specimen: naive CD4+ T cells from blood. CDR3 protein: CSVADRNSNQPQHF. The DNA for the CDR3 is TGCAGCGTCGCCGACAGGAATAGCAATCAGCCCCAGCATTTT.